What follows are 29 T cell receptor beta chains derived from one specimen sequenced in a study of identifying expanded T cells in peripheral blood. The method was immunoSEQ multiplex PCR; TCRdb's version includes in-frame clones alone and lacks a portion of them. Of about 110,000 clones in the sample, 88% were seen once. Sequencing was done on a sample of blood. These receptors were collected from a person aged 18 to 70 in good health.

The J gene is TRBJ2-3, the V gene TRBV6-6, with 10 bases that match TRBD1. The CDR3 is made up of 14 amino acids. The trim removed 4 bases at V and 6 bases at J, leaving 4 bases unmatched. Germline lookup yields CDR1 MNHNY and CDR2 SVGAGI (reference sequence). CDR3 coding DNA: TGTGCCAGCAGTTGGGACAGGGGAGGGGATACGCAGTATTTT. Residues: CASSWDRGGDTQYF.

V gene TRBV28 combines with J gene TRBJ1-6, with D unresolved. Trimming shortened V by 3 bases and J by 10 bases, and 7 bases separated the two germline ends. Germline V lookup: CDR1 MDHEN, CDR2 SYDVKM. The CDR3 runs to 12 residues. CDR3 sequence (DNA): TGTGCCAGCAGTTTCTTCGGATCACCCCTCCACTTT. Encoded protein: CASSFFGSPLHF.

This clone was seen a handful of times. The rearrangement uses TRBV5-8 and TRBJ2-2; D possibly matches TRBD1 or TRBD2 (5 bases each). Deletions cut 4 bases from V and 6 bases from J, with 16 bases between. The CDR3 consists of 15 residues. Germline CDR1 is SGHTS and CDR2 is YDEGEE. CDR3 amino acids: CASSPGTPRPGELFF. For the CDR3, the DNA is TGTGCCAGCAGCCCCGGGACCCCGAGACCCGGGGAGCTGTTTTTT.

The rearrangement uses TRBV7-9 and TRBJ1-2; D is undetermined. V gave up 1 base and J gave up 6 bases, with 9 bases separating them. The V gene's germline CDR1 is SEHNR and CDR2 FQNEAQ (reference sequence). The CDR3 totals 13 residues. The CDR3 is CASSLEITHGYTF. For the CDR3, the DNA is TGTGCCAGCAGCTTAGAGATAACCCATGGCTACACCTTC. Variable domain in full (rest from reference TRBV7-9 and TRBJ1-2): DTGVSQNPRHKITKRGQNVTFRCDPISEHNRLYWYRQTLGQGPEFLTYFQNEAQLEKSRLLSDRFSAERPKGSFSTLEIQRTEQGDSAMYLCASSLEITHGYTFGSGTRLTVV.

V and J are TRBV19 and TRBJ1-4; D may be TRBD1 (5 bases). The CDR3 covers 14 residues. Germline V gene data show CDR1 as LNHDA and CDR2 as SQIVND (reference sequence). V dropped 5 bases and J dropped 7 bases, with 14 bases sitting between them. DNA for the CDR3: TGTGCCAGTAGTGCCCAGGGAGTAGGTGAAAAACTGTTTTTT. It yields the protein CASSAQGVGEKLFF.

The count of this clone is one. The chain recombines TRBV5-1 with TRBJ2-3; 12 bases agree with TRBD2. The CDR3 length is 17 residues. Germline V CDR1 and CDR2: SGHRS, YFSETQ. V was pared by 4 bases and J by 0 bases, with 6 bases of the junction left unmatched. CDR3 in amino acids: CASSPGLAGPSTDTQYF. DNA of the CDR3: TGCGCCAGCAGCCCCGGACTAGCGGGGCCAAGCACAGATACGCAGTATTTT.

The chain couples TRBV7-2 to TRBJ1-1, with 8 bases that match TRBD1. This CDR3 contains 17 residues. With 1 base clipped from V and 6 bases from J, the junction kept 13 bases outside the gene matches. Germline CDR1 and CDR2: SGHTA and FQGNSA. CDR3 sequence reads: CASSLVSWQGAGAEAFF. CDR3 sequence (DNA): TGTGCCAGCAGCTTAGTCAGCTGGCAGGGGGCGGGTGCTGAAGCTTTCTTT.

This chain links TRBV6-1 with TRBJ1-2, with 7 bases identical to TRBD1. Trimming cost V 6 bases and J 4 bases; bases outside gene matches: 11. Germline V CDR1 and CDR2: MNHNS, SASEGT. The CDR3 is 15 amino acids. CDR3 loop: CASRSQQGNGYGYTF. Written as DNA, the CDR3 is TGTGCCAGCAGGTCCCAACAGGGGAATGGCTATGGCTACACCTTC.

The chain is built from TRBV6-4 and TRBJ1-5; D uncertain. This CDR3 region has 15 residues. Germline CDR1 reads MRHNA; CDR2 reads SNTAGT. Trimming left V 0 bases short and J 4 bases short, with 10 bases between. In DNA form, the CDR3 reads TGTGCCAGCAGTGACTCCTATAGTGGGAATCAGCCCCAGCATTTT. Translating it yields CASSDSYSGNQPQHF.

The CDR3 DNA reads TGTGCCAGTATATCTTCCTCGGTAGTATATGGCTACACCTTC. Amino acids: CASISSSVVYGYTF. The chain employs TRBV19 and TRBJ1-2; D gene unclear. The ends were cut back, 7 bases at V and 5 bases at J, with 17 bases in the middle. Germline CDR1 and CDR2: LNHDA and SQIVND (reference sequence). CDR3 length: 14 residues.

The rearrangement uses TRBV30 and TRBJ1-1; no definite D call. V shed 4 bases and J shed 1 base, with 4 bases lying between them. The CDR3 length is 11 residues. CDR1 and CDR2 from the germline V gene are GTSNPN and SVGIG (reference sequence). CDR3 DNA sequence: TGTGCCTGGATAGAGAACACTGAAGCTTTCTTT. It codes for CAWIENTEAFF.

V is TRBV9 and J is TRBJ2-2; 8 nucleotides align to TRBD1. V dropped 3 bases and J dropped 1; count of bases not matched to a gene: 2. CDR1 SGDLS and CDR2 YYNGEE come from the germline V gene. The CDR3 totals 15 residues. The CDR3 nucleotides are TGTGCCAGCAGCGGGGACAGGTGGAACACCGGGGAGCTGTTTTTT. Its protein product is CASSGDRWNTGELFF. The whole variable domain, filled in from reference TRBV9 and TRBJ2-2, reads DSGVTQTPKHLITATGQRVTLRCSPRSGDLSVYWYQQSLDQGLQFLIQYYNGEERAKGNILERFSAQQFPDLHSELNLSSLELGDSALYFCASSGDRWNTGELFFGEGSRLTVL.

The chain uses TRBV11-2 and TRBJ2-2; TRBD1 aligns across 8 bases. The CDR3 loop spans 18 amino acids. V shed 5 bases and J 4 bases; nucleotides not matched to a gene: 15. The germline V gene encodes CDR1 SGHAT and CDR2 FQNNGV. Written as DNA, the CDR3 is TGTGCCAGCAGCACCTATACCACAGGGGGTGGTGTCACCGGGGAGCTGTTTTTT. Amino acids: CASSTYTTGGGVTGELFF.

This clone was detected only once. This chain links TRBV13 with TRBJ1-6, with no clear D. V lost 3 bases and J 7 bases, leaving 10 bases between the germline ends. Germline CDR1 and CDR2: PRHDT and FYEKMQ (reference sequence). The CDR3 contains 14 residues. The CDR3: CASSFWSGNSPLHF. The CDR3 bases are TGTGCCAGCAGCTTTTGGTCGGGGAATTCACCCCTCCACTTT.

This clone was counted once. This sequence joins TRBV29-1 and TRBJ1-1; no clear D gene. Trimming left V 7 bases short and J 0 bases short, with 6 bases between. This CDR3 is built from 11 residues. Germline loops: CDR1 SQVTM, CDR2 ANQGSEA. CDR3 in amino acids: CSADLNTEAFF. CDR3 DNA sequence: TGCAGCGCTGATCTGAACACTGAAGCTTTCTTT.

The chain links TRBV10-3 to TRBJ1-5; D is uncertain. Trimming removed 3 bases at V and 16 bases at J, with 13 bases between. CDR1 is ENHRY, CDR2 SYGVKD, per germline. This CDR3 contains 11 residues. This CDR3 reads CAISESRSCHF. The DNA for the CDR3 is TGTGCCATCAGTGAATCAAGGTCCTGTCATTTT.

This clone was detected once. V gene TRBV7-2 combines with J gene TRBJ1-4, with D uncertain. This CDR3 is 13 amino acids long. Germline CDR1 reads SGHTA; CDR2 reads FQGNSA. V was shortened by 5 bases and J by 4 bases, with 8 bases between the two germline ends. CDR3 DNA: TGTGCCAGCAGCGCACGGTTTAATGAAAAACTGTTTTTT. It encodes CASSARFNEKLFF.

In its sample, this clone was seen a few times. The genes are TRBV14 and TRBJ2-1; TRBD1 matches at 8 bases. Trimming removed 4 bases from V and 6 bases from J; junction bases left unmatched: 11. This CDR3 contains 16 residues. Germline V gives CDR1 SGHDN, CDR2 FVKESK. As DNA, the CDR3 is TGTGCCAGCAGCCTCGCCAGGACAGGGAACTCCAATGAGCAGTTCTTC. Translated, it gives CASSLARTGNSNEQFF. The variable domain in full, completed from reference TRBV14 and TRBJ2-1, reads EAGVTQFPSHSVIEKGQTVTLRCDPISGHDNLYWYRRVMGKEIKFLLHFVKESKQDESGMPNNRFLAERTGGTYSTLKVQPAELEDSGVYFCASSLARTGNSNEQFFGPGTRLTVL.

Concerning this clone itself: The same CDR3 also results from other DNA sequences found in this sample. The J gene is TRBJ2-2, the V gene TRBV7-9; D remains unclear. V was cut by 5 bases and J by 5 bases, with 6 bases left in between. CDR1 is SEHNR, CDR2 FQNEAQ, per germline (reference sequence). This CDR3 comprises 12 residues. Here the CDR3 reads CASSPVTGELFF. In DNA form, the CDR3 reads TGTGCCAGCAGCCCCGTTACCGGGGAGCTGTTTTTT.

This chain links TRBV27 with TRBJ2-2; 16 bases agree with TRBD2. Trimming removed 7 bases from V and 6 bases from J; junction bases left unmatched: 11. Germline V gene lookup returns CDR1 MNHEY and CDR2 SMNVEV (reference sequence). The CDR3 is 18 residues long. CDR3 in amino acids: CASTPPGLAGGRPGELFF. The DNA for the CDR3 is TGTGCCAGCACTCCTCCGGGACTAGCGGGAGGGAGACCCGGGGAGCTGTTTTTT.

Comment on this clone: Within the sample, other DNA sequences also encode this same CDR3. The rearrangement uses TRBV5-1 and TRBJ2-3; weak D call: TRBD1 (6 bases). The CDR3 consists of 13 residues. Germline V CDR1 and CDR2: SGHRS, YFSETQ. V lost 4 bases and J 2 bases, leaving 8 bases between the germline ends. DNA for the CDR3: TGCGCCAGCAGCCCAGGGGTCACAGATACGCAGTATTTT. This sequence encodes CASSPGVTDTQYF.

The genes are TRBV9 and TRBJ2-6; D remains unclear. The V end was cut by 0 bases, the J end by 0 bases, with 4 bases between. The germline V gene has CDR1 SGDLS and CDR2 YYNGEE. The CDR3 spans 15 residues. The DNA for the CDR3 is TGTGCCAGCAGCGTAGACGGCTCTGGGGCCAACGTCCTGACTTTC. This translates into CASSVDGSGANVLTF.

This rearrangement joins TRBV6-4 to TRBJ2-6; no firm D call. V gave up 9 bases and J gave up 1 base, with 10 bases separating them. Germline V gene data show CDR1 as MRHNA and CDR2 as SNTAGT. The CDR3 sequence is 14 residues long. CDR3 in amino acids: CASKGGSGANVLTF. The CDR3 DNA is TGTGCCAGTAAGGGTGGTTCTGGGGCCAACGTCCTGACTTTC.

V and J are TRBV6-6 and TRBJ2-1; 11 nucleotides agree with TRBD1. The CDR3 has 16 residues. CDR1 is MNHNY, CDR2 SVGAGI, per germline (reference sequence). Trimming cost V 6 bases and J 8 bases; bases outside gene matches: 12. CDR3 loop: CASRSGQGAVRYEQFF. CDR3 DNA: TGTGCCAGCAGATCCGGACAGGGGGCCGTCCGTTATGAGCAGTTCTTC.

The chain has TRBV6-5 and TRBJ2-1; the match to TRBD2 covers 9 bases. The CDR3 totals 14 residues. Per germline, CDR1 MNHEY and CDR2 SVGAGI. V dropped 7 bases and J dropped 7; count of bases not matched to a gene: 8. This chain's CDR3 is CASKLSGGQNEQFF. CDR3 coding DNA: TGTGCCAGCAAACTGAGCGGGGGGCAGAATGAGCAGTTCTTC.

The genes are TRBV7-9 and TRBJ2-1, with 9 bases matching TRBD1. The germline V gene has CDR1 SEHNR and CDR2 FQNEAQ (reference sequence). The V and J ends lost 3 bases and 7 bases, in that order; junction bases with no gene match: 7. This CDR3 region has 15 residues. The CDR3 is CASSFDRGFGNEQFF. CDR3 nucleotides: TGTGCCAGCAGCTTCGACAGGGGGTTTGGAAATGAGCAGTTCTTC.

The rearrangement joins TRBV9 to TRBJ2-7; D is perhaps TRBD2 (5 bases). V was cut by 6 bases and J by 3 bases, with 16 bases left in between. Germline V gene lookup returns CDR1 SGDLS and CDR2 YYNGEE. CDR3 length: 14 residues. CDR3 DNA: TGTGCCAGCAATCCCGGGGATCTTTTCTACGAGCAGTACTTC. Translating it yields CASNPGDLFYEQYF.

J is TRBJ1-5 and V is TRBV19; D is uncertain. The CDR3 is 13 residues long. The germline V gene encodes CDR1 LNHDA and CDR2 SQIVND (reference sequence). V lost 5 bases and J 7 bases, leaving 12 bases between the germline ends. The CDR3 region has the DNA TGTGCCAGTAGTTTTGTGGGCCCCCAGCCCCAGCATTTT. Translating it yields CASSFVGPQPQHF.

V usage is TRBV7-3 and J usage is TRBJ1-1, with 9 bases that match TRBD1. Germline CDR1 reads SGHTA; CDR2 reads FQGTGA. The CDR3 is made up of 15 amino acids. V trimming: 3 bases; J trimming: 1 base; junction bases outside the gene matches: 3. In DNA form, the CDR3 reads TGTGCCAGCAGCTTTACAGGGGGCCGGAACACTGAAGCTTTCTTT. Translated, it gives CASSFTGGRNTEAFF. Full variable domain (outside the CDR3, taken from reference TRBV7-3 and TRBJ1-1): GAGVSQTPSNKVTEKGKYVELRCDPISGHTALYWYRQSLGQGPEFLIYFQGTGAADDSGLPNDRFFAVRPEGSVSTLKIQRTERGDSAVYLCASSFTGGRNTEAFFGQGTRLTVV.